The T cell receptor beta chain under discussion was sequenced for a study of regulatory T cells in long-lasting Graves disease. CDR3 regions were amplified by Arm-PCR using iRepertoire HTBI primers to build TCR beta libraries. In TCRdb, the multiplex PCR reads were re-called with MiXCR into one record per CDR3 protein. The sample lists roughly 320,000 distinct CDR3 sequences; 16% were seen once. Trimming cost V 3 bases and J 0 bases, with 15 bases left between them. The length of the CDR3 is 17 residues. The germline V gene has CDR1 LNHDA and CDR2 SQIVND (reference sequence). Time point of the sample: newly diagnosed GD, antithyroid drugs for less than 3 months. RNA isolated from PBMCs was used to make the TCR library. Criteria from the American Thyroid Association guidelines were applied to diagnose Graves' disease. The data also belong to a second study, concerning T cells in Graves' hyperthyroidism and ophthalmopathy. As that study records: The TCR CDR3 first-round RT-PCR relied on the HTBI primer set. Blood also showed most of the thyroid clonotypes that were expanded above 0.001.

The sample in question was peripheral blood mononuclear cells (PBMCs), obtained at new diagnosis, from a patient treated with antithyroid drugs. This clonotype was obtained from a man aged 40-49 years with Graves disease. The chain has TRBV19 and TRBJ2-1, with D perhaps matching TRBD2 (6 bases). For the CDR3, the DNA is TGTGCCAGTAGTATCCTTGGGTCGACTAGCTCCTACAATGAGCAGTTCTTC. Translated: CASSILGSTSSYNEQFF.